The T cell receptor beta chain under discussion was sequenced for a study of cytomegalovirus exposure and HLA in healthy donors. Study results and caveats: In an earlier analysis, about 87% or about 30%: the productive usage of most TCR beta V segments. A reported reduction in N-insertions relative to the approximately 640-donor mean was seen in an Asian-associated ancestry cluster in a later analysis.

PCR amplification relied on 60 Vbeta primers (plus 13 Jbeta primers). In the study's own analysis: Among the unique TCR beta chains that a later analysis counted, around 72 million in all, 10 million to 14 million were shared. This table comes from immunoSEQ multiplex PCR, and its TCRdb copy is limited to in-frame clones, with some not included. V and J calls and clone size are those listed in that table; D and trimming were worked out from the DNA. This table has some 110,000 clones, more than 60% appearing once. On this clone: What it recognizes is unknown. The sample contains more than one DNA sequence encoding this CDR3.

This clonotype originated in a woman aged 55-70 years in good health and CMV-seropositive. The sample comprised PBMCs.

The CDR3: CAWSVGAAGTYEQYF. DNA of the CDR3: TGTGCCTGGAGTGTTGGCGCCGCAGGTACCTACGAGCAGTACTTC. The V and J genes are TRBV30 and TRBJ2-7; D uncertain. The CDR3 runs to 15 residues. Germline V CDR1 and CDR2: GTSNPN, SVGIG (reference sequence). The ends were cut back, 0 bases at V and 2 bases at J, with 14 bases in the middle.